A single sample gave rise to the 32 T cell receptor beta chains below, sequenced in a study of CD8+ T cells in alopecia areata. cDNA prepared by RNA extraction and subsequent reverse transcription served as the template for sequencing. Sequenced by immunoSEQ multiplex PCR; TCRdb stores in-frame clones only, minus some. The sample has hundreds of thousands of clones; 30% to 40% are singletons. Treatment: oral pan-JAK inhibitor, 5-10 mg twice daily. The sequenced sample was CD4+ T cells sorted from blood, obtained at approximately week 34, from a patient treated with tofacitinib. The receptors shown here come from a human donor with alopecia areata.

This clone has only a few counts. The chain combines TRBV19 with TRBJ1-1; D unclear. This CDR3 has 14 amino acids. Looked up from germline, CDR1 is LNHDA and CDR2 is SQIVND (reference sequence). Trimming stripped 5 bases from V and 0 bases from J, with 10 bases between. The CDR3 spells CASSPRALNTEAFF. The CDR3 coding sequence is TGTGCCAGTAGTCCCCGGGCCCTGAACACTGAAGCTTTCTTT.

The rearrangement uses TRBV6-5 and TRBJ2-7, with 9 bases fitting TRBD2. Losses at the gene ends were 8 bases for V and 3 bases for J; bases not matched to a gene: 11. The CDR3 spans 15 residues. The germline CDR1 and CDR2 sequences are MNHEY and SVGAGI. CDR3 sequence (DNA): TGTGCCAGCCGTCCGATGAGGACTAGCGTCTACGAGCAGTACTTC. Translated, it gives CASRPMRTSVYEQYF.

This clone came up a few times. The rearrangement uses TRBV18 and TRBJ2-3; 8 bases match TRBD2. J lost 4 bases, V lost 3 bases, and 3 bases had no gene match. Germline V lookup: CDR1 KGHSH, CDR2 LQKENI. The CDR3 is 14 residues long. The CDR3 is CASSPGLVADTQYF. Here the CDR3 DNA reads TGTGCCAGCTCACCGGGACTAGTTGCAGATACGCAGTATTTT.

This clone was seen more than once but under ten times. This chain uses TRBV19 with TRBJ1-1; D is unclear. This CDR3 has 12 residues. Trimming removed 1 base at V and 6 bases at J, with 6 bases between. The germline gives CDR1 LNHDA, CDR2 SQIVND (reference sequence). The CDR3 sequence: CASSIGQAEAFF. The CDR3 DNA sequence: TGTGCCAGTAGTATAGGGCAAGCTGAAGCTTTCTTT.

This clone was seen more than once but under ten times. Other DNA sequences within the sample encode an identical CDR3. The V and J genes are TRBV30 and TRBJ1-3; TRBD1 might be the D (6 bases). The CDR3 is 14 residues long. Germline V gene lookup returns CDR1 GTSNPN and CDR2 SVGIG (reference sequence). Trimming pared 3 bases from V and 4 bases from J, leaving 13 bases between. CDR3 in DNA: TGTGCCTGGAGCGGACAGTCCGTCGGAAACACCATATATTTT. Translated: CAWSGQSVGNTIYF.

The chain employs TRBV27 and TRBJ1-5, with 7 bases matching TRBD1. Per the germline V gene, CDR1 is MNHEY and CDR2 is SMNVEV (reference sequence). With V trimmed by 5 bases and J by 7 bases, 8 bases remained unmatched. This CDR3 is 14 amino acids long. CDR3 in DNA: TGTGCCAGCAGTCTTACGACAGGGAACCAGCCCCAGCATTTT. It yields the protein CASSLTTGNQPQHF.

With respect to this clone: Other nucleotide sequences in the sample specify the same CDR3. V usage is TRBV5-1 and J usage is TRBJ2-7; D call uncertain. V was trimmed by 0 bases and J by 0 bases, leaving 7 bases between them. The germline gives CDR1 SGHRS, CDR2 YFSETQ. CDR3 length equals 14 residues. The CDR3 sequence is CASSLGPSSYEQYF. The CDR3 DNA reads TGCGCCAGCAGCTTGGGCCCTTCCTCCTACGAGCAGTACTTC.

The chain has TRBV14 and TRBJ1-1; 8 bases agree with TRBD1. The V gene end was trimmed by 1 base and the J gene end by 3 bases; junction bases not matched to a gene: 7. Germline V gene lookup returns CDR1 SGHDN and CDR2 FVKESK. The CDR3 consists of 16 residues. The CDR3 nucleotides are TGTGCCAGCAGCCAAGTGCAGGGGGCAGGGGACACTGAAGCTTTCTTT. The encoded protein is CASSQVQGAGDTEAFF.

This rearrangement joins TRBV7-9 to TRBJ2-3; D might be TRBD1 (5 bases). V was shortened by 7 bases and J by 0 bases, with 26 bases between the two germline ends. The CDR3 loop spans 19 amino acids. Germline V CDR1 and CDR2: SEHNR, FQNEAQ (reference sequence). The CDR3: CASTRYLRVGETSTDTQYF. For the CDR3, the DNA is TGTGCCAGCACCCGGTACCTCAGGGTTGGGGAAACTAGCACAGATACGCAGTATTTT.

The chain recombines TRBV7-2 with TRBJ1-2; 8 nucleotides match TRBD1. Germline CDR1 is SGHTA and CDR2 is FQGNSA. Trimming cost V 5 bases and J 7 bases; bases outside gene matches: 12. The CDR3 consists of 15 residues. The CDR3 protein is CASSNIYPTGAGYTF. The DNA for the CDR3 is TGTGCCAGCAGCAACATATACCCGACAGGGGCTGGCTACACCTTC.

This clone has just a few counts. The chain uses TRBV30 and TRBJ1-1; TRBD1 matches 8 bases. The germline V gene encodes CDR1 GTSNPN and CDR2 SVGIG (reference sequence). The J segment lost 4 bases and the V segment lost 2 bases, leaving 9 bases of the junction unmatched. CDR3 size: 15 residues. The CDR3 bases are TGTGCCTGGAGTATGAAACAGACAGGGGTCACTGAAGCTTTCTTT. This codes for CAWSMKQTGVTEAFF.

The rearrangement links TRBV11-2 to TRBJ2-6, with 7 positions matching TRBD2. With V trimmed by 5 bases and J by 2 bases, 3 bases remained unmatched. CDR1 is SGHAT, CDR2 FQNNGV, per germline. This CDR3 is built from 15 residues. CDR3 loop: CASSPGTTGANVLTF. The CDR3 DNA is TGTGCCAGCAGCCCAGGGACTACTGGGGCCAACGTCCTGACTTTC.

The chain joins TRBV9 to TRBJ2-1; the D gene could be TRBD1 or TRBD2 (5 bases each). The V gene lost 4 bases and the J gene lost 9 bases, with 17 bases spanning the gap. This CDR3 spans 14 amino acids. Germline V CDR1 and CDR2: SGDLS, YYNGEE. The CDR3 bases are TGTGCCAGCAGCCTAGCCCCAGGGTGGGGTGAGCAGTTCTTC. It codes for CASSLAPGWGEQFF.

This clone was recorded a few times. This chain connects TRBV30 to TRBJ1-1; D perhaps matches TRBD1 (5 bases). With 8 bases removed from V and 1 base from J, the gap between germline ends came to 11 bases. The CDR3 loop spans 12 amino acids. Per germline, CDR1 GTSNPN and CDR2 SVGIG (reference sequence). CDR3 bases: TGTGCCCTGCGCGGACAGAACACTGAAGCTTTCTTT. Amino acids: CALRGQNTEAFF.

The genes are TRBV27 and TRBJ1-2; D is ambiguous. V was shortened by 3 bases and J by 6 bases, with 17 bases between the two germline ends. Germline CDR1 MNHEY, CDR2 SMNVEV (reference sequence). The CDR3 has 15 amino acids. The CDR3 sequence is CASSFADTRGDGYTF. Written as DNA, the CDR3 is TGTGCCAGCAGTTTTGCCGACACCCGTGGCGATGGCTACACCTTC.

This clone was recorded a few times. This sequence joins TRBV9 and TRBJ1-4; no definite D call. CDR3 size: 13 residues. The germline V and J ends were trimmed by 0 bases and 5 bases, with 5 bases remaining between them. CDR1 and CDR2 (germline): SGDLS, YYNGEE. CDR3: CASSVGSNEKLFF. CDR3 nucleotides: TGTGCCAGCAGCGTAGGCTCGAATGAAAAACTGTTTTTT.

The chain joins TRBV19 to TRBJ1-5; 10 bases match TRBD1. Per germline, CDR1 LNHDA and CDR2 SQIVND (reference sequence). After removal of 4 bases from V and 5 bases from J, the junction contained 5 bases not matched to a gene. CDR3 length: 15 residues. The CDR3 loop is CASSSGTGAHQPQHF. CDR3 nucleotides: TGTGCCAGTAGTAGCGGGACAGGGGCTCATCAGCCCCAGCATTTT. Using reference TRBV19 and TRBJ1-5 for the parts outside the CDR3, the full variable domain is DGGITQSPKYLFRKEGQNVTLSCEQNLNHDAMYWYRQDPGQGLRLIYYSQIVNDFQKGDIAEGYSVSREKKESFPLTVTSAQKNPTAFYLCASSSGTGAHQPQHFGDGTRLSIL.

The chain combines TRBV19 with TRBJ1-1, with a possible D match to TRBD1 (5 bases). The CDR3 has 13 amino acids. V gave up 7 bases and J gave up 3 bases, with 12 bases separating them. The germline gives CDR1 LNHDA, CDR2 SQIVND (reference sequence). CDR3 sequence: CASNIGAYTEAFF. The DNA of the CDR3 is TGTGCCAGTAATATCGGGGCCTACACTGAAGCTTTCTTT.

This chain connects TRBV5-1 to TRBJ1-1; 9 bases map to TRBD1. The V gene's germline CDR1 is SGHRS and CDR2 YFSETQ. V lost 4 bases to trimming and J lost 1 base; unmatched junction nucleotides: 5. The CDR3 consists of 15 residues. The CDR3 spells CASSRTGVSNTEAFF. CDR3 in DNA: TGCGCCAGCAGCAGGACAGGGGTTTCGAACACTGAAGCTTTCTTT. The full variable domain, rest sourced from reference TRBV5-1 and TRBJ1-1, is KAGVTQTPRYLIKTRGQQVTLSCSPISGHRSVSWYQQTPGQGLQFLFEYFSETQRNKGNFPGRFSGRQFSNSRSEMNVSTLELGDSALYLCASSRTGVSNTEAFFGQGTRLTVV.

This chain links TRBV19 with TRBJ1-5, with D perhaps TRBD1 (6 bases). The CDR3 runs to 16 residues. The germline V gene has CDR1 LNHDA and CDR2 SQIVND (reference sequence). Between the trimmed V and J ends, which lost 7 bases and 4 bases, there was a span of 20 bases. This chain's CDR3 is CASNPTSGVKNQPQHF. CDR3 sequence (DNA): TGTGCCAGTAACCCCACCTCAGGGGTAAAAAATCAGCCCCAGCATTTT.

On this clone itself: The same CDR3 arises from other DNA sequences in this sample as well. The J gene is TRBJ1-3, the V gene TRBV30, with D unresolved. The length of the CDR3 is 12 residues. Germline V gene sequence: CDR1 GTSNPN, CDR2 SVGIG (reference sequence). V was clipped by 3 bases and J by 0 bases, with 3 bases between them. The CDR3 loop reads CAWSGSGNTIYF. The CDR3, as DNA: TGTGCCTGGAGCGGCTCTGGAAACACCATATATTTT.

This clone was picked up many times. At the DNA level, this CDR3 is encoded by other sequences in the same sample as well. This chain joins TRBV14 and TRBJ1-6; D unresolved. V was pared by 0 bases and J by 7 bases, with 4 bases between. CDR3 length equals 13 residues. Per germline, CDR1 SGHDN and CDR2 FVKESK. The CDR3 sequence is CASSQDWNSPLHF. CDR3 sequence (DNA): TGTGCCAGCAGCCAAGATTGGAATTCACCCCTCCACTTT.

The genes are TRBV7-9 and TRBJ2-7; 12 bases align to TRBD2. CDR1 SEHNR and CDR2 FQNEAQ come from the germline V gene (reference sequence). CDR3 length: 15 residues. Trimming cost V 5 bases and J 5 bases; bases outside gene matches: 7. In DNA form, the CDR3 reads TGTGCCAGCAGCCCGCAACTAGCGGGAGGCCACGAGCAGTACTTC. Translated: CASSPQLAGGHEQYF.

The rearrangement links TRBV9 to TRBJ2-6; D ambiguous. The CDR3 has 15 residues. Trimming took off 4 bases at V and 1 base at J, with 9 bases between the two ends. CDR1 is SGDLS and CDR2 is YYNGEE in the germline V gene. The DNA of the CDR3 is TGTGCCAGCAGCCGCCGTTGGTCTGGGGCCAACGTCCTGACTTTC. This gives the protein CASSRRWSGANVLTF.

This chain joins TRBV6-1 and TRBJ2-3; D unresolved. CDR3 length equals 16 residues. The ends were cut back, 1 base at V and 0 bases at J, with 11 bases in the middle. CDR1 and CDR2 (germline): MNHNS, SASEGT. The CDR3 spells CASSEGQYSSTDTQYF. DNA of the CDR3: TGTGCCAGCAGTGAAGGCCAGTATTCTAGCACAGATACGCAGTATTTT.

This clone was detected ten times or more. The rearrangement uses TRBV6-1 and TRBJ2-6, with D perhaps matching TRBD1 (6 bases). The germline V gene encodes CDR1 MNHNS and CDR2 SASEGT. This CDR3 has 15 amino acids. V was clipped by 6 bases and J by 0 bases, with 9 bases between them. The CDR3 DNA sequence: TGTGCCAGCAGACAAGGGGGCTCTGGGGCCAACGTCCTGACTTTC. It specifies CASRQGGSGANVLTF.

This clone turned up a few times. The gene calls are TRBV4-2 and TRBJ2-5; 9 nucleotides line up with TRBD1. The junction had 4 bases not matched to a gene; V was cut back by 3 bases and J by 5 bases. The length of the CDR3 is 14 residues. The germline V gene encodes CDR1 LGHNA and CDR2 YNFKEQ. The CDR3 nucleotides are TGTGCCAGCAGCCAGGACAGGGGCACGGAGACCCAGTACTTC. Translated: CASSQDRGTETQYF.

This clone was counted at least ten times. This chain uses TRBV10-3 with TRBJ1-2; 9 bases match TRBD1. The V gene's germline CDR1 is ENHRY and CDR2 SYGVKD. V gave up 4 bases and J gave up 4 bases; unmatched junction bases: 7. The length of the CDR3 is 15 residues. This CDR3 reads CAISVKTDRGYGYTF. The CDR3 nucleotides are TGTGCCATCAGTGTAAAAACGGACAGGGGCTATGGCTACACCTTC.

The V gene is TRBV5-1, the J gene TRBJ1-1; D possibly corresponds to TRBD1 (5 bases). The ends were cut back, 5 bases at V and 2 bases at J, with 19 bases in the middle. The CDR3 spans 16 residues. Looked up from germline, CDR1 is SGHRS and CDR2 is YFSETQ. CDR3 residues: CASSLGSGVVNTEAFF. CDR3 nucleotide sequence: TGCGCCAGCAGTCTCGGCTCGGGGGTGGTCAACACTGAAGCTTTCTTT. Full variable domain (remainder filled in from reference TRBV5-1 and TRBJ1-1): KAGVTQTPRYLIKTRGQQVTLSCSPISGHRSVSWYQQTPGQGLQFLFEYFSETQRNKGNFPGRFSGRQFSNSRSEMNVSTLELGDSALYLCASSLGSGVVNTEAFFGQGTRLTVV.

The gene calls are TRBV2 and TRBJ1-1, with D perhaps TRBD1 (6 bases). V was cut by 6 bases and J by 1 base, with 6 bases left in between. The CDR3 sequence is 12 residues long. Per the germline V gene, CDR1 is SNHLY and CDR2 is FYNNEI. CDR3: CASRGQNTEAFF. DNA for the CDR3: TGTGCCAGCAGGGGACAGAACACTGAAGCTTTCTTT. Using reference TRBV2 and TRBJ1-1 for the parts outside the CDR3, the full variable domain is EPEVTQTPSHQVTQMGQEVILRCVPISNHLYFYWYRQILGQKVEFLVSFYNNEISEKSEIFDDQFSVERPDGSNFTLKIRSTKLEDSAMYFCASRGQNTEAFFGQGTRLTVV.

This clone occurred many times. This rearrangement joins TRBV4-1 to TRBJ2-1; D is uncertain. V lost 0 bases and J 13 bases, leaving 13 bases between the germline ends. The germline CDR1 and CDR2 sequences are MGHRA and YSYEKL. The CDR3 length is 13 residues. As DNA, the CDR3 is TGCGCCAGCAGCCAAGATCTTTTCTATTTTCAGTTCTTC. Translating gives CASSQDLFYFQFF.

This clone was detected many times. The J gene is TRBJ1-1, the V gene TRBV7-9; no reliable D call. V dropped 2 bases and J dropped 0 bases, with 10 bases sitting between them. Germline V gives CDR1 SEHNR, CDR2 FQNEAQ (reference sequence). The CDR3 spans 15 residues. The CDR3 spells CASSLLGRLNTEAFF. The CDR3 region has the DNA TGTGCCAGCAGCTTACTAGGGAGGTTGAACACTGAAGCTTTCTTT.